These 14 T cell receptor beta chains were all obtained from the same sample, sequenced in a study of identical twins. MiXCR was run by TCRdb on the 5' RACE reads, yielding one entry per CDR3 protein. The table shows fewer than 650,000 distinct CDR3 sequences, with less than 9% occurring only once. The data were also submitted as part of a second study, on yellow fever vaccine responses in identical twins.

What was sequenced was PBMCs. The receptors shown here come from a woman aged 18-29 years in good health.

The V call is TRBV5-6, the J call TRBJ2-5, with D possibly being TRBD1 (5 bases). Germline CDR1 reads SGHDT; CDR2 reads YYEEEE. The CDR3 sequence is 17 residues long. V shed 6 bases and J shed 4 bases, with 25 bases lying between them. CDR3 in amino acids: CASTSFTPVQGGETQYF. The CDR3 region has the DNA TGTGCCAGCACTTCATTTACTCCGGTCCAGGGTGGAGAGACCCAGTACTTC.

This clonotype was detected many times. This rearrangement joins TRBV10-3 to TRBJ2-1, with 7 bases fitting TRBD1. CDR3 length equals 11 residues. Per the germline V gene, CDR1 is ENHRY and CDR2 is SYGVKD. V dropped 6 bases and J dropped 13; count of bases not matched to a gene: 6. The CDR3, as DNA: TGTGCCATCAGACAGGGGTTGGACCAGTTCTTC. It encodes CAIRQGLDQFF.

There are a few counts of this clonotype. The chain joins TRBV18 to TRBJ1-2; 7 bases fit TRBD1. Germline loops: CDR1 KGHSH, CDR2 LQKENI. With V trimmed by 1 base and J by 6 bases, 8 bases remained unmatched. The CDR3 consists of 15 residues. The CDR3 loop reads CASSPQRQGIDGYTF. The CDR3 DNA is TGTGCCAGCTCACCACAAAGACAGGGTATCGATGGCTACACCTTC.

This clonotype has more than one count but fewer than ten. This chain connects TRBV13 to TRBJ2-1, with D unresolved. Germline values: CDR1 PRHDT, CDR2 FYEKMQ (reference sequence). Trimming pared 4 bases from V and 9 bases from J, leaving 10 bases between. The CDR3 covers 12 residues. CDR3 nucleotide sequence: TGTGCCAGCAGCTACTTGAGAGGTGAGCAGTTCTTC. Its protein is CASSYLRGEQFF. Full variable domain (missing parts from reference TRBV13 and TRBJ2-1): AAGVIQSPRHLIKEKRETATLKCYPIPRHDTVYWYQQGPGQDPQFLISFYEKMQSDKGSIPDRFSAQQFSDYHSELNMSSLELGDSALYFCASSYLRGEQFFGPGTRLTVL.

This clonotype was detected many times. This chain links TRBV7-9 with TRBJ1-1; D is possibly TRBD1 (5 bases). Germline CDR1 reads SEHNR; CDR2 reads FQNEAQ (reference sequence). The CDR3 runs to 12 residues. Between the trimmed V and J ends, which lost 4 bases and 5 bases, there was a span of 8 bases. The CDR3 DNA follows: TGTGCCAGCAGCTATGGGGGGACTGAAGCTTTCTTT. Its translation is CASSYGGTEAFF.

This clonotype was detected ten times or more. This chain uses TRBV5-1 with TRBJ2-2, with D possibly TRBD1 on 6 matching bases. There are 15 residues in the CDR3. CDR1 and CDR2 from the germline V gene are SGHRS and YFSETQ. V was shortened by 4 bases and J by 3 bases, with 13 bases between the two germline ends. In nucleotides, the CDR3 is TGCGCCAGCAGCCCCCGGGACACCTACACCGGGGAGCTGTTTTTT. It yields the protein CASSPRDTYTGELFF.

The rearrangement uses TRBV4-1 and TRBJ2-3; weak D call: TRBD2 (5 bases). Per the germline V gene, CDR1 is MGHRA and CDR2 is YSYEKL. V was clipped by 4 bases and J by 2 bases, with 22 bases between them. CDR3 length: 18 residues. CDR3 protein: CASSPRGSGEGLTDTQYF. For the CDR3, the DNA is TGCGCCAGCAGCCCACGTGGTTCCGGGGAAGGGCTCACAGATACGCAGTATTTT.

This chain joins TRBV7-9 and TRBJ2-2; D unresolved. CDR3 length: 12 residues. The V and J ends lost 4 bases and 6 bases respectively, with 6 bases between them. Germline loops: CDR1 SEHNR, CDR2 FQNEAQ (reference sequence). The CDR3 DNA reads as TGTGCCAGCAGCTCGAAGCCCGGGGAGCTGTTTTTT. This gives the protein CASSSKPGELFF.

Many counts were recorded for this clonotype. The V and J genes are TRBV20-1 and TRBJ2-5; D perhaps matches TRBD2 (6 bases). This CDR3 has 14 residues. Trimming took 5 bases from V and 2 from J, leaving 15 bases between them. Looked up from germline, CDR1 is DFQATT and CDR2 is SNEGSKA (reference sequence). The CDR3 DNA reads as TGCAGTGCTTCCGGGAGTGCCAATCAAGAGACCCAGTACTTC. It codes for CSASGSANQETQYF.

The chain recombines TRBV7-9 with TRBJ1-4, with D maybe TRBD1 (6 bases). CDR3 length equals 15 residues. V gave up 3 bases and J gave up 8 bases, with 16 bases separating them. Germline loops: CDR1 SEHNR, CDR2 FQNEAQ (reference sequence). CDR3 DNA sequence: TGTGCCAGCAGCTTCTCTGGGACACGAGACGAAAAACTGTTTTTT. Protein: CASSFSGTRDEKLFF.

This clonotype was detected a few times. The chain employs TRBV29-1 and TRBJ2-3; 8 positions match TRBD1. Germline V gives CDR1 SQVTM, CDR2 ANQGSEA. The ends lost 7 bases at V and 2 bases at J; junction bases unmatched: 5. The CDR3 covers 13 residues. The chain's CDR3 is CSGWDRLTDTQYF. In DNA form, the CDR3 reads TGCAGCGGATGGGACAGGCTCACAGATACGCAGTATTTT.

Ten or more counts support this clonotype. The chain uses TRBV12-3 or TRBV12-4 and TRBJ2-2, with TRBD2 matching 10 bases. The CDR3 covers 15 residues. The ends lost 6 bases at V and 6 bases at J; junction bases unmatched: 7. The CDR3 protein is CASRQAGGRSGELFF. The CDR3 nucleotides are TGTGCCAGCAGACAAGCGGGGGGGCGTTCCGGGGAGCTGTTTTTT.

The chain couples TRBV5-1 to TRBJ2-3; 7 nucleotides align to TRBD1. J was trimmed by 4 bases and V by 4 bases; bases with no gene match: 9. Germline CDR1 and CDR2: SGHRS and YFSETQ. CDR3 length: 15 residues. The CDR3 region is CASSLDRVKSDTQYF. In DNA, the CDR3 is TGCGCCAGCAGCCTTGACAGGGTGAAATCAGATACGCAGTATTTT.

This clonotype showed up just a few times. V is TRBV6-5 and J is TRBJ1-4; D is unresolved. CDR3 length equals 15 residues. The germline V gene encodes CDR1 MNHEY and CDR2 SVGAGI. With 2 bases removed from V and 0 bases from J, the gap between germline ends came to 7 bases. The CDR3 loop reads CASSYGQATNEKLFF. CDR3 nucleotide sequence: TGTGCCAGCAGTTACGGCCAGGCAACTAATGAAAAACTGTTTTTT.